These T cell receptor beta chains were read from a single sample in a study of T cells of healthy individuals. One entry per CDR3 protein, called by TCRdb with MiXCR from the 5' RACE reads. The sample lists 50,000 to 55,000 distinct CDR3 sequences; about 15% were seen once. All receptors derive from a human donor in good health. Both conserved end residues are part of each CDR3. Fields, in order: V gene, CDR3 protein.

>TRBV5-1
CASSDGQGEGNEKLFF
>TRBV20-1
CSARGGLAGLYNEQFF
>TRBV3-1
CASSQGVGTEAFF
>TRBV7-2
CASSKRVMNTEAFF
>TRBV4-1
CASSQDQPNQPQHF
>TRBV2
CASSETDRVGGGYTF
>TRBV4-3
CASSQEARAAYNEKLFF
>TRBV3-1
CASSQLLDTQYF
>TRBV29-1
CSVAVRGHRANEKLFF
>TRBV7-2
CASSLVRTLGSGANVLTF
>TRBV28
CASSLNQGNNSPLHF
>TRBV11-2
CASSLGPSYRGGSNQPQHF
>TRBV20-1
CSGMGLAKNIQYF
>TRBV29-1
CSVRDINGYTF
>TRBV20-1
CSARDPWSRAGPAETQYF
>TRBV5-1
CASGEGTGGTDTQYF
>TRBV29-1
CSSGGHNEQFF